The present T cell receptor (beta chain) was sequenced within a study of blood T cell repertoires in COVID-19. This clone appeared a few times. The table came from immunoSEQ multiplex PCR; TCRdb's copy has only in-frame clones and leaves some out. The sample lists 300,000 to 450,000 clones, approximately 89% seen once, with about 2.1% in the top ten. The sample consisted of peripheral blood. This TCR was sampled from a woman aged 55-75 years with COVID-19, enrolled during active disease.

Here the CDR3 DNA reads TGCGCCAGCAGCTTGGGGACAGGGTCCTACAATGAGCAGTTCTTC. Its translation: CASSLGTGSYNEQFF. This chain connects TRBV5-1 to TRBJ2-1, with TRBD1 matching over 8 bases. V was clipped by 0 bases and J by 1 base; unmatched bases: 0. CDR3 size: 15 residues. The germline gives CDR1 SGHRS, CDR2 YFSETQ.